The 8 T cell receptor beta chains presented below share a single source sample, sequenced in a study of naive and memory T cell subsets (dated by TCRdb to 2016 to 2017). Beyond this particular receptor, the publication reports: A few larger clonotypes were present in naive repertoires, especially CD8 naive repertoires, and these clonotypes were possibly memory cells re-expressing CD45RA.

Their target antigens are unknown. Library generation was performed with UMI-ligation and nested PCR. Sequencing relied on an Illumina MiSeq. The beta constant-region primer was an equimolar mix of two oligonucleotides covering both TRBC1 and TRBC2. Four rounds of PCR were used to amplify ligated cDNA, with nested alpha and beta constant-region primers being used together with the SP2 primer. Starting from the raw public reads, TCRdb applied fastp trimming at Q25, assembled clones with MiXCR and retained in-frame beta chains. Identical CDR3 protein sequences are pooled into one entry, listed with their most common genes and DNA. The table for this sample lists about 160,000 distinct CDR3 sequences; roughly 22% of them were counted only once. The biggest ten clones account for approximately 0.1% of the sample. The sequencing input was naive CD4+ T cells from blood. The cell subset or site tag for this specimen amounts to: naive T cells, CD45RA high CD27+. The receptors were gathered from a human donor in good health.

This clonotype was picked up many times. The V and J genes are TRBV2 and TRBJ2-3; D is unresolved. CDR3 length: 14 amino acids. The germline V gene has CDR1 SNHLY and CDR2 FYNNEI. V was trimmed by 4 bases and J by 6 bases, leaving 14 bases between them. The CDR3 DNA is TGTGCCAGCAGTGGGGCACTGTCGCGGGATACGCAGTATTTT. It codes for CASSGALSRDTQYF.

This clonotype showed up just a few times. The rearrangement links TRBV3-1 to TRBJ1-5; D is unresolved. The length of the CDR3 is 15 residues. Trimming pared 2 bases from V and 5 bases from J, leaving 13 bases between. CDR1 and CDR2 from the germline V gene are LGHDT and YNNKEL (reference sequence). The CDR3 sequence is CASSQTTSRYQPQHF. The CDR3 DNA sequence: TGTGCCAGCAGCCAAACGACATCTCGCTATCAGCCCCAGCATTTT.

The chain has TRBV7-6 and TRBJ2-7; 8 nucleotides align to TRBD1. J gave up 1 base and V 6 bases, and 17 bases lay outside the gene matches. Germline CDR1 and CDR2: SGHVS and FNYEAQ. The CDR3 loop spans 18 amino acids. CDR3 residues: CASSYKTPGQALSYEQYF. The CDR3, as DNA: TGTGCCAGCAGTTATAAAACCCCGGGACAGGCGCTTTCCTACGAGCAGTACTTC.

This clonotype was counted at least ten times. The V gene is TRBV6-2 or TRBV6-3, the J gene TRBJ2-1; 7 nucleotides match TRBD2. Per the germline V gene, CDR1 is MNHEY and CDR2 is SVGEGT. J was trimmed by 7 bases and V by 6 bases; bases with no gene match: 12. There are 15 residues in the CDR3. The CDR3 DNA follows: TGTGCCAGCAGCTCGAAGGGACTATCCTCGAATGAGCAGTTCTTC. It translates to CASSSKGLSSNEQFF.

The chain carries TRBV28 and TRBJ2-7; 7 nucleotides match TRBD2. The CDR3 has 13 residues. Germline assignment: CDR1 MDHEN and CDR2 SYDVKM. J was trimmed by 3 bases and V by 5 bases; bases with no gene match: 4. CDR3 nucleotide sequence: TGTGCCAGCAGTCCCAGCGGGAACTACGAGCAGTACTTC. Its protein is CASSPSGNYEQYF.

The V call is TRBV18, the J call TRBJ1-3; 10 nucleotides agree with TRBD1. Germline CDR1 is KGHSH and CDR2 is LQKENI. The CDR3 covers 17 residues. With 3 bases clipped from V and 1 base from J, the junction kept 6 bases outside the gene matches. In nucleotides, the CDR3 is TGTGCCAGCTCACCGATGACAGGGGGCTCGTCTGGAAACACCATATATTTT. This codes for CASSPMTGGSSGNTIYF.

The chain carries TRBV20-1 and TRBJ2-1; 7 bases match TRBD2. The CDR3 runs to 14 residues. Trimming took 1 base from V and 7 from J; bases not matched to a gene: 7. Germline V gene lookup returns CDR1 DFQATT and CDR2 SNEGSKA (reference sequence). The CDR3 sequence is CSARAGGRTNEQFF. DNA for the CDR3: TGCAGTGCTAGAGCGGGGGGTAGAACAAATGAGCAGTTCTTC.

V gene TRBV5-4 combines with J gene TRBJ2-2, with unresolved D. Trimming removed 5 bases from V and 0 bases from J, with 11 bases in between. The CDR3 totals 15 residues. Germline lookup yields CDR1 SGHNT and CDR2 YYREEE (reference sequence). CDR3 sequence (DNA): TGTGCCAGCAGTTCTGGATCGACGAACACCGGGGAGCTGTTTTTT. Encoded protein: CASSSGSTNTGELFF. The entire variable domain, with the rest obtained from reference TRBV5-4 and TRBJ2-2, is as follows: ETGVTQSPTHLIKTRGQQVTLRCSSQSGHNTVSWYQQALGQGPQFIFQYYREEENGRGNFPPRFSGLQFPNYSSELNVNALELDDSALYLCASSSGSTNTGELFFGEGSRLTVL.